This TCR beta chain came from a study of T cells in Graves' hyperthyroidism and ophthalmopathy. This clonotype turned up a few times. Its cognate antigen is unknown. Trimming took 0 bases from V and 7 from J, leaving 13 bases between them. CDR3 length: 14 residues. Germline CDR1 is LGHNA and CDR2 is YNFKEQ. Under 12 ml fresh peripheral blood yielded the PBMCs. Findings and limits, study-wide: A model of 13 V-J features distinguished ophthalmopathy from stable hyperthyroidism.

The TCR beta CDR3 regions underwent amplification using RNA transcripts as the source. When the TCR CDR3 underwent first-round RT-PCR, the HTBI primer set was used. TCRdb passed the multiplex PCR reads through MiXCR, listing each CDR3 protein once. The repertoire holds a few hundred thousand distinct CDR3 sequences, with roughly 16% as singletons. The sequence came from a woman in her 30s with Graves' ophthalmopathy. The gene calls are TRBV4-2 and TRBJ2-7; D possibly matches TRBD1 or TRBD2 (7 bases each). The sample taken for sequencing was blood. The CDR3 sequence: CASSQDHRGGEQYF. CDR3 nucleotide sequence: TGTGCCAGCAGCCAAGACCACAGGGGAGGGGAGCAGTACTTC.